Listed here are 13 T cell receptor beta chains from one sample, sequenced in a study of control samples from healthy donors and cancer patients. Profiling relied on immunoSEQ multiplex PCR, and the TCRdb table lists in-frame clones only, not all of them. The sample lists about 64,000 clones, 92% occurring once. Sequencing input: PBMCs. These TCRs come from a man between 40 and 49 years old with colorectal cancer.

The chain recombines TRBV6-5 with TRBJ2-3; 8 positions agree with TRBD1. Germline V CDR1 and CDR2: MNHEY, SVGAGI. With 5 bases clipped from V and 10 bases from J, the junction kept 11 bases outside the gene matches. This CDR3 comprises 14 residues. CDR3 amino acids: CASSPGTGGIAQYF. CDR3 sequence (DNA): TGTGCCAGCAGTCCTGGGACAGGCGGAATTGCGCAGTATTTT.

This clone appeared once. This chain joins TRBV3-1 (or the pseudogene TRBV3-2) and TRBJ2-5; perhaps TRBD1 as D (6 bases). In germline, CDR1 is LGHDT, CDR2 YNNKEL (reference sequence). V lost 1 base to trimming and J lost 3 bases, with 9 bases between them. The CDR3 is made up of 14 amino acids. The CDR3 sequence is CASSQGDTEETQYF. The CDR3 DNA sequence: TGTGCCAGCAGCCAAGGGGACACTGAAGAGACCCAGTACTTC.

The CDR3 DNA follows: TGTGCCACCAGTGATCCACAGGGTGACCCCTACGAGCAGTACTTC. This sequence encodes CATSDPQGDPYEQYF. The V gene is TRBV24-1, the J gene TRBJ2-7, with a possible D match to TRBD1 (6 bases). Trimming stripped 3 bases from V and 2 bases from J, with 13 bases between. The CDR3 totals 15 residues. The germline CDR1 and CDR2 sequences are KGHDR and SFDVKD.

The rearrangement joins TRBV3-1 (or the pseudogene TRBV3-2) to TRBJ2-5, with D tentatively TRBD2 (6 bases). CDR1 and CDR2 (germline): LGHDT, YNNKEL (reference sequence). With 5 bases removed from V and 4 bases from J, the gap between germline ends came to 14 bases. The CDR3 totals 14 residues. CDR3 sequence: CASSRRGLAETQYF. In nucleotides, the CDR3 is TGTGCCAGCAGCAGGAGGGGCCTGGCAGAGACCCAGTACTTC.

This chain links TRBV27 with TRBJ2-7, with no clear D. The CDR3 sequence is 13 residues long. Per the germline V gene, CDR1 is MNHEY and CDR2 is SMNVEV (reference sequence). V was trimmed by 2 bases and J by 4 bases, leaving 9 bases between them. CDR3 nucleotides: TGTGCCAGCAGTTTACAACACCAATACGAGCAGTACTTC. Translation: CASSLQHQYEQYF.

The CDR3 reads CASSLGAASYEQYF. In DNA form, the CDR3 reads TGTGCCAGCAGTTTGGGGGCAGCCTCCTACGAGCAGTACTTC. The chain has TRBV27 and TRBJ2-7; D might be TRBD1 (6 bases). Germline V CDR1 and CDR2: MNHEY, SMNVEV (reference sequence). The CDR3 runs to 14 residues. V was cut by 3 bases and J by 0 bases, with 9 bases left in between.

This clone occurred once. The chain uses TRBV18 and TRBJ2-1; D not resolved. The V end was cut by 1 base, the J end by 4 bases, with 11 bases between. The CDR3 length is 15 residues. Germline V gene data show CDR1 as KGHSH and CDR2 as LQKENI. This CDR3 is CASSPLSVSYNEQFF. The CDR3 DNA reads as TGTGCCAGCTCACCACTAAGCGTTTCGTACAATGAGCAGTTCTTC.

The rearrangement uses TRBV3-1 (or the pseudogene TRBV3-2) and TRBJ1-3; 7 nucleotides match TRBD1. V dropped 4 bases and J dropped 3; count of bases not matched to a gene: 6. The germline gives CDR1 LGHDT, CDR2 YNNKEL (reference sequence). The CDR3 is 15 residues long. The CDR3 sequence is CASSPYAGGGNTIYF. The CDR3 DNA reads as TGTGCCAGCAGCCCCTACGCAGGGGGTGGAAACACCATATATTTT.

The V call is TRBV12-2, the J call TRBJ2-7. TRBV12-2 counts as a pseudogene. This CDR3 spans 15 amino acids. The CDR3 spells CASRSSWTDSYEQYF. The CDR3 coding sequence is TGTGCAAGTCGCTCCTCCTGGACCGATTCCTACGAGCAGTACTTC.

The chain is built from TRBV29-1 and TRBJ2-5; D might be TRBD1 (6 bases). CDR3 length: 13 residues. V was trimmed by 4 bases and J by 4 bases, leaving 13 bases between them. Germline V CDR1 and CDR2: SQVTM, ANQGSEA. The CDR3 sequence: CSVGSVTGETQYF. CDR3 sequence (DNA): TGCAGCGTTGGGAGCGTGACAGGAGAGACCCAGTACTTC. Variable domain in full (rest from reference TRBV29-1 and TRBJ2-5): SAVISQKPSRDICQRGTSLTIQCQVDSQVTMMFWYRQQPGQSLTLIATANQGSEATYESGFVIDKFPISRPNLTFSTLTVSNMSPEDSSIYLCSVGSVTGETQYFGPGTRLLVL.

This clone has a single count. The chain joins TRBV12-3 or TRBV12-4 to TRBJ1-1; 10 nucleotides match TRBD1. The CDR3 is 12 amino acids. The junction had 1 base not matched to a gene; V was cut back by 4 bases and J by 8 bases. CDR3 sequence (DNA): TGTGCCAGCAGTTGGGGACAGGGGGAAGCTTTCTTT. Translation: CASSWGQGEAFF.

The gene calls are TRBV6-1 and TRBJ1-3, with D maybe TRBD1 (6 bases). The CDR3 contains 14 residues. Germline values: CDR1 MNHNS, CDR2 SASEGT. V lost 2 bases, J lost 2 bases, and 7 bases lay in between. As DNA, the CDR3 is TGTGCCAGCAGTGAAAGGGGGACTGGAAACACCATATATTTT. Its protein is CASSERGTGNTIYF.

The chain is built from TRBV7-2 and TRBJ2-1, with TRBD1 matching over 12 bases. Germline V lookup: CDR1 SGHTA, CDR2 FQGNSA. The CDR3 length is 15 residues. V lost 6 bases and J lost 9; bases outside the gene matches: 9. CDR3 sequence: CASRAPGTGGGEQFF. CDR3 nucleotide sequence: TGTGCCAGCAGGGCCCCCGGGACAGGGGGCGGTGAGCAGTTCTTC.